Listed here are 4 T cell receptor beta chains from one sample, sequenced in a study of T cells after yellow fever vaccination. TCRdb recomputed calls from the 5' RACE reads with MiXCR, one row per CDR3 protein. The sample consists of 550,000 to 750,000 distinct CDR3 sequences, roughly 14% of them appearing once. The source was PBMCs, collected on the day of the yellow fever booster vaccination. The receptors were gathered from a man aged 25 to 45 who received the YFV17D yellow fever vaccine.

The rearrangement joins TRBV19 to TRBJ2-3, with 10 bases matching TRBD2. After removal of 2 bases from V and 4 bases from J, the junction contained 6 bases not matched to a gene. CDR3 size: 16 residues. The germline CDR1 and CDR2 sequences are LNHDA and SQIVND (reference sequence). Here the CDR3 DNA reads TGTGCCAGTAGTATATTAGCGGGAGGTGGAGCAGATACGCAGTATTTT. This encodes CASSILAGGGADTQYF.

Ten or more counts support this clonotype. The chain combines TRBV4-3 with TRBJ2-3, with a possible D match to TRBD2 (6 bases). CDR1 and CDR2 (germline): LGHNA, YSLEER. CDR3 length equals 17 residues. The V end was cut by 0 bases, the J end by 5 bases, with 18 bases between. As DNA, the CDR3 is TGCGCCAGCAGCCAAGATGGTCCTCTCTTTAGCGGAGATACGCAGTATTTT. It codes for CASSQDGPLFSGDTQYF.

V usage is TRBV20-1 and J usage is TRBJ2-7; D is ambiguous. Germline lookup yields CDR1 DFQATT and CDR2 SNEGSKA (reference sequence). Trimming pared 6 bases from V and 4 bases from J, leaving 13 bases between. This CDR3 contains 12 residues. The CDR3, as DNA: TGCAGTGCCCCCCAAGCAGGATACGAGCAGTACTTC. This gives the protein CSAPQAGYEQYF.

CDR3 residues: CASSFVGDMNTEAFF. The CDR3 nucleotides are TGTGCCAGCAGCTTTGTGGGAGACATGAACACTGAAGCTTTCTTT. The chain uses TRBV11-2 and TRBJ1-1; unclear D gene. Germline lookup yields CDR1 SGHAT and CDR2 FQNNGV. The CDR3 is 15 residues long. V shed 3 bases and J shed 0 bases, with 11 bases lying between them.